The sequence of this T cell receptor beta chain was determined in a study of T cell repertoires in cytomegalovirus infection. Background on the study: In the study, CMV epitopes included recently identified HLA-C-restricted and well-studied HLA-B-restricted ones. Carrying CMV and the relevant HLA type showed in public TCR beta signatures.

A remark on this clonotype: The antigen is not known.

TCRdb independently ran MiXCR on the reads; one entry per CDR3 protein. The sample has some 120,000 distinct CDR3 sequences, 25% to 35% seen once; the top ten hold 58%. The CDR3 covers 15 residues. The V segment lost 2 bases and the J segment 2 bases; nucleotides outside the gene matches: 2. Germline CDR1 reads ENHRY; CDR2 reads SYGVKD. Findings of the study overall: There were carriers of CMV plus the relevant HLA, and cumulative public TCR beta family frequency identified them. The ex vivo response was dominated by HLA-C-restricted CMV-specific TCR beta clonotypes.

Sequencing used CD8+ T cells from cultured PBMCs, obtained from culture after CMV antigen stimulation. V is TRBV10-3 and J is TRBJ2-1; the match to TRBD2 covers 8 bases. The clonotype was recovered from a human donor in good health (CMV status not recorded). Some clones in this sample may be carry-over from other donors' samples. The CDR3 sequence is CAISEAGGAYNEQFF. The CDR3 nucleotides read TGTGCCATCAGTGAGGCGGGGGGAGCCTACAATGAGCAGTTCTTC.